This T cell receptor (beta chain) was sequenced for a study of T-cell memory formation after mild COVID-19. Study-wide background: In these data, TCR clusters were largely donor specific. Regarding the study as a whole: A subset of responding clones appeared in pre-infection memory, suggesting cross-reactive memory joined.

TCRdb called the 5' RACE reads again in MiXCR, with one record for every CDR3 protein. The table has 200,000 or so distinct CDR3 sequences, about 16% seen once. Germline V gives CDR1 SGHVS, CDR2 FQNEAQ. There are 16 residues in the CDR3. With 3 bases removed from V and 0 bases from J, the gap between germline ends came to 11 bases. This clonotype was seen at least ten times. Its antigen is unknown. The specimen was PBMCs or a T cell subset sorted from them (not recorded which). The V and J genes are TRBV7-8 and TRBJ2-2; D perhaps matches TRBD1 (5 bases). This TCR was sampled from an adult woman who had mild COVID-19 (a few samples of this study predate the infection). Cell type and time point are not known. CDR3: CASSFQGGANTGELFF. The CDR3 DNA sequence: TGTGCCAGCAGCTTTCAGGGCGGAGCGAACACCGGGGAGCTGTTTTTT.